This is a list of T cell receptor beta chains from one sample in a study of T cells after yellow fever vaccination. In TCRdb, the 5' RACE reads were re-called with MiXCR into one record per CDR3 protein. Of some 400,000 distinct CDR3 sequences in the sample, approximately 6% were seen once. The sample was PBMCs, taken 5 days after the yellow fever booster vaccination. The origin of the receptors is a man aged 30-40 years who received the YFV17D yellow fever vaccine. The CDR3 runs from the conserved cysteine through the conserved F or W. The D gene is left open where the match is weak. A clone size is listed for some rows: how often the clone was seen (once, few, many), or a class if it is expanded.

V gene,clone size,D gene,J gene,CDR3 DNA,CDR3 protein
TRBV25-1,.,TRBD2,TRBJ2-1,TGTGCCAGCAGTGGGACTAGCGGGATATTCAATGAGCAGTTCTTC,CASSGTSGIFNEQFF
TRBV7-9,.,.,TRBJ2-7,TGTGCCAGCAGCCCTCGGACAACCGAGCAGTACTTC,CASSPRTTEQYF
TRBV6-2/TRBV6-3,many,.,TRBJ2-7,TGTGCCAGCAGGGACGGACAGAACCCCTACGAGCAGTACTTC,CASRDGQNPYEQYF
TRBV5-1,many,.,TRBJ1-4,TGCGCCAGCAGCTTGGAACCCGGGGCCGTGGAAAAACTGTTTTTT,CASSLEPGAVEKLFF
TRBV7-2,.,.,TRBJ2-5,TGTGCCAGCAGCTCATACCGGTCGAAAGGGGAGACCCAGTACTTC,CASSSYRSKGETQYF
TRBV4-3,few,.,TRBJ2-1,TGCGCCTGCTCCGGGGGCCTCGGGAATGAGCAGTTCTTC,CACSGGLGNEQFF
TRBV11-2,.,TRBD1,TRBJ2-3,TGTGCCAGCAGCTTAGCACCAGGGGGCCACACAGATACGCAGTATTTT,CASSLAPGGHTDTQYF
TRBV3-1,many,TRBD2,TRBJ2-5,TGTGCCAGCAGCCAAGAACGACTAGCGGGAAAAGAGACCCAGTACTTC,CASSQERLAGKETQYF
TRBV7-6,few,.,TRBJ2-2,TGTGCCAGCAGCTTTCCTAGCACGAACACCGGGGAGCTGTTTTTT,CASSFPSTNTGELFF
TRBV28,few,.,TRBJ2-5,TGTGCCAGCAGCCCTGTCCGCTCCTCCCCGCAAGAGACCCAGTACTTC,CASSPVRSSPQETQYF